The 13 T cell receptor beta chains below were found in one sample sequenced in a study of T cell responses to AZD1222 COVID-19 vaccine. Profiled with immunoSEQ multiplex PCR; TCRdb holds only in-frame clones, not every one. The sample shows some 130,000 clones, over 90% of them seen only once. The material sequenced was peripheral blood, taken on day 0 of AZD1222 vaccination. The receptors stem from an adult in good health.

The chain employs TRBV15 and TRBJ1-5, with D perhaps TRBD1 (5 bases). CDR1 and CDR2 (germline): LNHNV, YYDKDF (reference sequence). This CDR3 has 17 amino acids. The V gene lost 3 bases and the J gene lost 5 bases, with 20 bases spanning the gap. Written as DNA, the CDR3 is TGTGCCACCAGCAGTTTTAACGGGGGTCAGGAGGATCAGCCCCAGCATTTT. It encodes CATSSFNGGQEDQPQHF.

V is TRBV9 and J is TRBJ1-5; 10 positions match TRBD1. The CDR3 length is 14 residues. Per germline, CDR1 SGDLS and CDR2 YYNGEE. J was trimmed by 4 bases and V by 3 bases; bases with no gene match: 1. This CDR3 reads CASSGGQGNQPQHF. The CDR3 region has the DNA TGTGCCAGCAGCGGGGGACAGGGGAATCAGCCCCAGCATTTT.

The chain combines TRBV5-1 with TRBJ2-1, with a weak D call TRBD2 (7 bases). Germline loops: CDR1 SGHRS, CDR2 YFSETQ. The CDR3 extends over 14 amino acids. V lost 0 bases to trimming and J lost 7 bases, with 11 bases between them. Here the CDR3 DNA reads TGCGCCAGCAGCTTGGACGGGGGGCCAAATGAGCAGTTCTTC. Protein product: CASSLDGGPNEQFF.

The CDR3 is CASSYDSRGRSNTEAFF. In nucleotides, the CDR3 is TGTGCCAGCAGTTATGATAGCAGGGGAAGATCGAACACTGAAGCTTTCTTT. This chain links TRBV6-2 or TRBV6-3 with TRBJ1-1, with a tentative D call TRBD1 (6 bases). Germline V gene lookup returns CDR1 MNHEY and CDR2 SVGEGT. Trimming shortened V by 3 bases and J by 1 base, and 18 bases separated the two germline ends. The CDR3 totals 17 residues.

In its sample, this clone was seen once. This sequence joins TRBV10-3 and TRBJ1-1; D call uncertain. The germline CDR1 and CDR2 sequences are ENHRY and SYGVKD. The CDR3 has 12 residues. V lost 8 bases and J 1 base, leaving 8 bases between the germline ends. CDR3 in DNA: TGTGCCATCTGGGGTGGGAACACTGAAGCTTTCTTT. This gives the protein CAIWGGNTEAFF.

This chain joins TRBV29-1 and TRBJ1-1; TRBD1 aligns across 7 bases. The germline gives CDR1 SQVTM, CDR2 ANQGSEA. The CDR3 covers 15 residues. J lost 3 bases, V lost 0 bases, and 7 bases had no gene match. CDR3 sequence: CSVEDAGQRHTEAFF. The CDR3 nucleotides are TGCAGCGTTGAAGATGCGGGACAGAGGCACACTGAAGCTTTCTTT. Looking up the rest from reference TRBV29-1 and TRBJ1-1 gives the full variable domain: SAVISQKPSRDICQRGTSLTIQCQVDSQVTMMFWYRQQPGQSLTLIATANQGSEATYESGFVIDKFPISRPNLTFSTLTVSNMSPEDSSIYLCSVEDAGQRHTEAFFGQGTRLTVV.

The gene calls are TRBV9 and TRBJ2-7; no clear D. V shed 2 bases and J shed 3 bases, with 3 bases lying between them. The germline V gene encodes CDR1 SGDLS and CDR2 YYNGEE. The CDR3 totals 11 residues. CDR3 loop: CASSVSYEQYF. For the CDR3, the DNA is TGTGCCAGCAGCGTTAGCTACGAGCAGTACTTC.

J is TRBJ1-1 and V is TRBV24-1; 9 bases match TRBD1. The J segment lost 9 bases and the V segment lost 3 bases, leaving 4 bases of the junction unmatched. This CDR3 has 13 residues. Germline V lookup: CDR1 KGHDR, CDR2 SFDVKD. CDR3 region: CATSDPGTGKAFF. The CDR3 region has the DNA TGTGCCACCAGTGATCCCGGGACAGGGAAAGCTTTCTTT.

This clone was observed once. The J gene is TRBJ1-3, the V gene TRBV18, with a tentative D call TRBD1 (6 bases). The germline V gene encodes CDR1 KGHSH and CDR2 LQKENI. The V end was cut by 7 bases, the J end by 0 bases, with 13 bases between. The CDR3 consists of 15 residues. CDR3 in amino acids: CASFRTASSGNTIYF. Here the CDR3 DNA reads TGTGCCAGCTTCCGGACAGCGAGCTCTGGAAACACCATATATTTT.

J is TRBJ2-5 and V is TRBV5-8, with TRBD2 identical over 10 bases. V dropped 0 bases and J dropped 2; count of bases not matched to a gene: 7. Germline assignment: CDR1 SGHTS and CDR2 YDEGEE. CDR3 length: 17 amino acids. The CDR3 DNA is TGTGCCAGCAGCTTGGGGTTGCGGACTAGCGGTCAAGAGACCCAGTACTTC. This codes for CASSLGLRTSGQETQYF.

V is TRBV5-1 and J is TRBJ1-2, with D tentatively TRBD1 (6 bases). The CDR3 is 14 amino acids. V was pared by 0 bases and J by 3 bases, with 9 bases between. Germline V CDR1 and CDR2: SGHRS, YFSETQ. CDR3 loop: CASSLVPGDYGYTF. The CDR3 DNA is TGCGCCAGCAGCTTGGTTCCAGGGGACTATGGCTACACCTTC.

The chain recombines TRBV4-1 with TRBJ1-3; the match to TRBD1 covers 7 bases. There are 15 residues in the CDR3. V lost 1 base to trimming and J lost 4 bases; unmatched junction nucleotides: 4. Germline V gives CDR1 MGHRA, CDR2 YSYEKL. CDR3 bases: TGCGCCAGCAGCCAAGCAGGGGGGTGGGGAAACACCATATATTTT. It specifies CASSQAGGWGNTIYF.

The chain is built from TRBV6-2 or TRBV6-3 and TRBJ2-3; 10 bases align to TRBD1. The V gene end was trimmed by 2 bases and the J gene end by 2 bases; junction bases not matched to a gene: 7. The CDR3 contains 17 residues. Germline CDR1 reads MNHEY; CDR2 reads SVGEGT. Here the CDR3 reads CASSYRDRGGFTDTQYF. Here the CDR3 DNA reads TGTGCCAGCAGTTACCGGGACAGGGGAGGGTTCACAGATACGCAGTATTTT.